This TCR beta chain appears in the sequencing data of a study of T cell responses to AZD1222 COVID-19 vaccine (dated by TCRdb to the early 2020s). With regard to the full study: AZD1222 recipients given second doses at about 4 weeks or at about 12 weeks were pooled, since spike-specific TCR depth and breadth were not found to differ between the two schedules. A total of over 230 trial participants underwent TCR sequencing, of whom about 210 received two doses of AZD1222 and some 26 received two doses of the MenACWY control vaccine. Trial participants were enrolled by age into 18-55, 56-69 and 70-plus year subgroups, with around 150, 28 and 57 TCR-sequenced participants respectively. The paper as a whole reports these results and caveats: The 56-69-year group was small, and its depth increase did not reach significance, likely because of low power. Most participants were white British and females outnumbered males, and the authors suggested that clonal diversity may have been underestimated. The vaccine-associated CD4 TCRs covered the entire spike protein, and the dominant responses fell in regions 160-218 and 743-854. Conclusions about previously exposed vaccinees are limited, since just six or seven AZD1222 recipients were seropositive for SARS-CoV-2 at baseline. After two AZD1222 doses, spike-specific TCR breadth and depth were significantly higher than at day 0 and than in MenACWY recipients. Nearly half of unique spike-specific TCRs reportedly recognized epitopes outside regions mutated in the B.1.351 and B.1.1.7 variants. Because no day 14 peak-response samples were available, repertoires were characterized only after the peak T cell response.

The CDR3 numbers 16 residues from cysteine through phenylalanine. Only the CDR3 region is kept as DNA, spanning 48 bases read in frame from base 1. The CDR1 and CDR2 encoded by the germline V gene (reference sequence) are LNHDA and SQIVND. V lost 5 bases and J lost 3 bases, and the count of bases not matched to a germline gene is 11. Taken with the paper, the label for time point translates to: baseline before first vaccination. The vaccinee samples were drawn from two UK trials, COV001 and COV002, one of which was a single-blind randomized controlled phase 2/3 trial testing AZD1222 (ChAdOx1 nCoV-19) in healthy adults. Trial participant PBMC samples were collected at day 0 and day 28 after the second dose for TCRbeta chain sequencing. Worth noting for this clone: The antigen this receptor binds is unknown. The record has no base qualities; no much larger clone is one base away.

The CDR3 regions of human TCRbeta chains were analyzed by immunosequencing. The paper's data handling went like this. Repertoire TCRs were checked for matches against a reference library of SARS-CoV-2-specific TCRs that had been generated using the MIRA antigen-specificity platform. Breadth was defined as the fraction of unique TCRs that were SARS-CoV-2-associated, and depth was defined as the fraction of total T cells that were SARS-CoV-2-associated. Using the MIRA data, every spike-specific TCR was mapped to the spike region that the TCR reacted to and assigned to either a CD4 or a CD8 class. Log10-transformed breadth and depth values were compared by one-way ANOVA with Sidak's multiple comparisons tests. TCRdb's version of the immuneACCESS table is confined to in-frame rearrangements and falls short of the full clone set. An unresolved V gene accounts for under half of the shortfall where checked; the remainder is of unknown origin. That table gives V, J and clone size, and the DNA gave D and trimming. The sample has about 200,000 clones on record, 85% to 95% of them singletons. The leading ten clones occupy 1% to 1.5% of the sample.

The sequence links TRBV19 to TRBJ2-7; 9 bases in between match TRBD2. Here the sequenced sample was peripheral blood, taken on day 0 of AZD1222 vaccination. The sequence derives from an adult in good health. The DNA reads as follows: TGTGCCAGTAGTCCACGGGCCCTAGCGGGGAGCTACGAGCAGTACTTC. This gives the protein CASSPRALAGSYEQYF. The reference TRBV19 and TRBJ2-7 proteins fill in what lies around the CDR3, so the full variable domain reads DGGITQSPKYLFRKEGQNVTLSCEQNLNHDAMYWYRQDPGQGLRLIYYSQIVNDFQKGDIAEGYSVSREKKESFPLTVTSAQKNPTAFYLCASSPRALAGSYEQYFGPGTRLTVT.